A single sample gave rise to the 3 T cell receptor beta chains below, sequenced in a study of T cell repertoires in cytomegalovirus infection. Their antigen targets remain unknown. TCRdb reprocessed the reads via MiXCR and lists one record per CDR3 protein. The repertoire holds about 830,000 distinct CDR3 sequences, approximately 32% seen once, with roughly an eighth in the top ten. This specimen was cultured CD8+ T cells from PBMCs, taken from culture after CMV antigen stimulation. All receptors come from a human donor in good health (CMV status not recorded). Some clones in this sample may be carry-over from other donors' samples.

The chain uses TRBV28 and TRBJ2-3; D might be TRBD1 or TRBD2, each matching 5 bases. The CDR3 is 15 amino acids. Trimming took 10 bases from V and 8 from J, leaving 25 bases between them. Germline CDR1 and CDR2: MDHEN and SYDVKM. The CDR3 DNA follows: TGTGCCATCTCGGTTCTAGCACAAAAAAGGGGTACGCAGTATTTT. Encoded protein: CAISVLAQKRGTQYF.

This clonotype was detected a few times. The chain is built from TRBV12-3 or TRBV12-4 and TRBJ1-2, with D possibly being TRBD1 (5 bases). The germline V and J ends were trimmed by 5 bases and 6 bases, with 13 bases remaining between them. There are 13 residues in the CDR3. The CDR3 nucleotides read TGTGCCAGCAGTCCACCAGGGTCTCATGGCTACACCTTC. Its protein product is CASSPPGSHGYTF.

CDR3 bases: TGTGCCAGCAGCCAAGTAGGGACCGGCCCATATGATGAAGCTTTCTTT. It specifies CASSQVGTGPYDEAFF. This chain joins TRBV14 and TRBJ1-1; D perhaps matches TRBD1 (5 bases). Germline CDR1 reads SGHDN; CDR2 reads FVKESK. V was cut by 1 base and J by 7 bases, with 19 bases left in between. The CDR3 covers 16 residues.